The 2 T cell receptor beta chains below come from one sample, sequenced in a study of somatic mutations in cytotoxic T cells in rheumatoid arthritis. Assay: immunoSEQ multiplex PCR; the TCRdb copy retains only in-frame clones and omits some. The sample holds 12,000 or so clones, roughly 74% seen once. Sequencing input: CD8+ T cells sorted from blood. The receptors derive from a man in his fifties or sixties in good health.

Comment on this clone: It is unclear where the CDR3 begins or ends on the DNA, so no DNA is shown, and the CDR3 is as TCRdb lists it. The chain has TRBV5-6 and TRBJ1-1. CDR1 and CDR2 from the germline V gene are SGHDT and YYEEEE. The CDR3 length equals 15 residues, ends included. The chain's CDR3 is CASSSSGALNTEAFF.

This clone occurred a few times. V usage is TRBV28 and J usage is TRBJ2-7, with D hard to call. Trimming removed 2 bases at V and 3 bases at J, with 11 bases between. The CDR3 extends over 14 amino acids. The V gene's germline CDR1 is MDHEN and CDR2 SYDVKM. CDR3 sequence (DNA): TGTGCCAGCAGTTTAATGGGGAACAGCTACGAGCAGTACTTC. Translating gives CASSLMGNSYEQYF.